Below are 9 T cell receptor beta chains sequenced from a single sample in a study of chemoradiotherapy in HPV16-positive cancers. Produced via immunoSEQ multiplex PCR; TCRdb's table is partial and in-frame only. The table includes roughly 4,000 clones, about 72% detected once. This sample comprised tumor tissue, obtained from a patient who underwent chemoradiotherapy. These receptors were taken from a human donor with HPV-associated anogenital cancer.

The rearrangement uses TRBV5-1 and TRBJ2-7; TRBD2 might be the D (6 bases). CDR1 and CDR2 (germline): SGHRS, YFSETQ. The CDR3 spans 14 residues. Deletions cut 1 base from V and 3 bases from J, with 11 bases between. The CDR3 reads CASSLWDSGYEQYF. The CDR3 nucleotides read TGCGCCAGCAGCTTGTGGGACTCGGGCTACGAGCAGTACTTC.

The rearrangement links TRBV5-5 to TRBJ2-3; 8 bases fit TRBD2. Per germline, CDR1 SGHKS and CDR2 YYEKEE (reference sequence). Trimming at V came to 3 bases and at J to 5 bases, leaving 11 bases not matched to a gene. The CDR3 sequence is 16 residues long. The CDR3 nucleotides read TGTGCCAGCAGCTACCTAGAGCGGGGGCAAGGAGATACGCAGTATTTT. Protein product: CASSYLERGQGDTQYF.

This chain joins TRBV11-3 and TRBJ1-2, with a tentative D call TRBD1 (5 bases). The CDR3 contains 12 residues. Germline V CDR1 and CDR2: SGHNT, YENEEA. V gave up 4 bases and J gave up 5 bases, with 8 bases separating them. The CDR3 reads CASSSGFYGYTF. CDR3 DNA: TGTGCCAGCAGCTCAGGGTTTTATGGCTACACCTTC.

The gene calls are TRBV18 and TRBJ1-2; D not certain. The CDR3 covers 12 residues. The V and J ends lost 2 bases and 3 bases respectively, with 4 bases between them. Per the germline V gene, CDR1 is KGHSH and CDR2 is LQKENI. The CDR3 spells CASSPGDYGYTF. CDR3 nucleotides: TGTGCCAGCTCACCAGGGGACTATGGCTACACCTTC. The entire variable domain, with the rest obtained from reference TRBV18 and TRBJ1-2, is as follows: NAGVMQNPRHLVRRRGQEARLRCSPMKGHSHVYWYRQLPEEGLKFMVYLQKENIIDESGMPKERFSAEFPKEGPSILRIQQVVRGDSAAYFCASSPGDYGYTFGSGTRLTVV.

The chain recombines TRBV6-6 with TRBJ2-3, with D maybe TRBD1 (6 bases). The V end was cut by 2 bases, the J end by 3 bases, with 15 bases between. The length of the CDR3 is 16 residues. Germline CDR1 and CDR2: MNHNY and SVGAGI (reference sequence). The CDR3 DNA is TGTGCCAGCAGTTACGGTGGATTAGGGGGTACAGATACGCAGTATTTT. This sequence encodes CASSYGGLGGTDTQYF.

This chain connects TRBV11-2 to TRBJ2-7, with 9 bases lining up with TRBD2. The CDR3 extends over 15 amino acids. V trimming: 2 bases; J trimming: 5 bases; junction bases outside the gene matches: 7. Germline V gene data show CDR1 as SGHAT and CDR2 as FQNNGV. The CDR3 here is CASSLLGSGRNEQYF. Written as DNA, the CDR3 is TGTGCCAGCAGCTTACTGGGTAGCGGGAGAAACGAGCAGTACTTC. Looking up the rest from reference TRBV11-2 and TRBJ2-7 gives the full variable domain: EAGVAQSPRYKIIEKRQSVAFWCNPISGHATLYWYQQILGQGPKLLIQFQNNGVVDDSQLPKDRFSAERLKGVDSTLKIQPAKLEDSAVYLCASSLLGSGRNEQYFGPGTRLTVT.

The chain uses TRBV2 and TRBJ2-5; D ambiguous. V was shortened by 4 bases and J by 2 bases, with 11 bases between the two germline ends. From germline, CDR1 is SNHLY and CDR2 FYNNEI. The CDR3 is 14 residues long. The CDR3 sequence: CASSVGRAQETQYF. The CDR3 coding sequence is TGTGCCAGCAGTGTCGGTAGGGCGCAAGAGACCCAGTACTTC.

Only one count was recorded for this clone. The J gene is TRBJ1-1, the V gene TRBV5-1, with TRBD1 matching over 7 bases. The CDR3 spans 14 residues. CDR1 SGHRS and CDR2 YFSETQ come from the germline V gene. The junction had 9 bases not matched to a gene; V was cut back by 4 bases and J by 6 bases. The DNA of the CDR3 is TGCGCCAGCAGCGCCTACAGGGGCGTCTCTGAAGCTTTCTTT. It yields the protein CASSAYRGVSEAFF.

The chain links TRBV6-5 to TRBJ2-5, with D possibly being TRBD1 or TRBD2 (5 bases each). The CDR3 extends over 15 amino acids. CDR1 and CDR2 (germline): MNHEY, SVGAGI. With 0 bases removed from V and 4 bases from J, the gap between germline ends came to 12 bases. The DNA for the CDR3 is TGTGCCAGCAGTTACTCGAGTGGGGGATCAGAGACCCAGTACTTC. Protein: CASSYSSGGSETQYF.